One and the same sample provided the 29 T cell receptor beta chains below, sequenced in a study of blood T cell repertoires in COVID-19 (dated by TCRdb to about 2020). Library prep was done by the immunoSEQ multiplex PCR assay. TCRdb limited this immuneACCESS table to in-frame rearrangements with V and J called. A share of clones is missing; checked studies link under half to unresolved V genes, and the rest is unexplained. Counted in this sample were 400,000 to 550,000 clones; roughly 90% of them appeared once. The top ten clonotypes cover about 4.5% of the sample. Input material: peripheral blood. The origin of the receptors is a woman aged 25 to 39 with acute or convalescent COVID-19.

The rearrangement uses TRBV5-6 and TRBJ1-1, with 9 bases lining up with TRBD1. With V trimmed by 7 bases and J by 4 bases, 5 bases remained unmatched. The CDR3 covers 13 residues. CDR1 and CDR2 (germline): SGHDT, YYEEEE. The CDR3 sequence: CASGTGGLTEAFF. The CDR3 DNA reads TGTGCCAGCGGTACAGGGGGCCTCACTGAAGCTTTCTTT.

This chain joins TRBV7-3 and TRBJ2-7, with 12 bases identical to TRBD1. Germline V CDR1 and CDR2: SGHTA, FQGTGA. The CDR3 is made up of 15 amino acids. Losses at the gene ends were 5 bases for V and 3 bases for J; bases not matched to a gene: 5. CDR3 coding DNA: TGTGCCAGCAGCCCTGGGACAGGGGGCTTCTACGAGCAGTACTTC. It yields the protein CASSPGTGGFYEQYF.

J is TRBJ1-2 and V is TRBV3-1 (or the pseudogene TRBV3-2), with 10 bases aligning to TRBD1. The CDR3 runs 15 residues. The V segment lost 4 bases and the J segment 3 bases; nucleotides outside the gene matches: 5. Germline CDR1 LGHDT, CDR2 YNNKEL (reference sequence). The chain's CDR3 is CASSPLGQGDYGYTF. CDR3 nucleotide sequence: TGTGCCAGCAGCCCCCTAGGACAGGGGGACTATGGCTACACCTTC.

In regard to this clone: Germline is not matched at one junction end, which may reflect a read error. The chain employs TRBV7-8 and TRBJ1-4; 9 bases are shared with TRBD1. CDR1 is SGHVS and CDR2 is FQNEAQ in the germline V gene. The CDR3 length is 16 residues. The CDR3: CASSLVTGGAYEKLFF. The CDR3 DNA sequence: TGTGCCAGCAGTTTAGTCACAGGGGGCGCGTATGAAAAACTGTTTTTT.

This chain links TRBV6-5 with TRBJ2-6; tentatively, D is TRBD2 (6 bases). Germline V gives CDR1 MNHEY, CDR2 SVGAGI. Trimming took 3 bases from V and 2 from J, leaving 8 bases between them. There are 15 residues in the CDR3. CDR3 amino acids: CASSYWGAGANVLTF. The CDR3 DNA is TGTGCCAGCAGTTATTGGGGGGCTGGGGCCAACGTCCTGACTTTC.

The rearrangement uses TRBV7-6 and TRBJ2-3; TRBD1 aligns across 7 bases. Germline trimming cut 6 bases from V and 4 bases from J; bases unmatched to any gene: 10. This CDR3 is 15 amino acids long. In germline, CDR1 is SGHVS, CDR2 FNYEAQ. The CDR3 DNA sequence: TGTGCCAGCAGTCGCCGAGAGGGGGCGTCAGATACGCAGTATTTT. Translation: CASSRREGASDTQYF.

The chain carries TRBV5-4 and TRBJ1-6; no firm D call. CDR1 is SGHNT and CDR2 is YYREEE in the germline V gene (reference sequence). The V and J ends lost 1 base and 8 bases respectively, with 13 bases between them. This CDR3 is built from 15 residues. CDR3 sequence reads: CASSLNTKSHSPLHF. The CDR3 DNA follows: TGTGCCAGCAGCTTGAATACTAAGAGCCATTCACCCCTCCACTTT.

The chain joins TRBV3-1 (or the pseudogene TRBV3-2) to TRBJ2-3; 10 positions agree with TRBD2. The length of the CDR3 is 17 residues. With 5 bases clipped from V and 3 bases from J, the junction kept 11 bases outside the gene matches. Germline assignment: CDR1 LGHDT and CDR2 YNNKEL (reference sequence). CDR3 residues: CASSESPLAGETDTQYF. CDR3 DNA: TGTGCCAGCAGCGAAAGCCCTCTAGCGGGGGAAACAGATACGCAGTATTTT.

The chain joins TRBV19 to TRBJ1-2; 7 bases match TRBD1. The trim removed 7 bases at V and 3 bases at J, leaving 5 bases unmatched. The CDR3 spans 13 residues. CDR1 is LNHDA, CDR2 SQIVND, per germline (reference sequence). CDR3 residues: CASMRQGDYGYTF. In nucleotides, the CDR3 is TGTGCCAGTATGAGACAGGGCGACTATGGCTACACCTTC.

The chain joins TRBV6-5 to TRBJ2-1; D possibly corresponds to TRBD2 (5 bases). Trimming cost V 7 bases and J 5 bases, with 15 bases left between them. This CDR3 is built from 14 residues. CDR1 and CDR2 (germline): MNHEY, SVGAGI. The CDR3 nucleotides are TGTGCCAGCACGGGGATGAATTGGGACAATGAGCAGTTCTTC. The encoded protein is CASTGMNWDNEQFF.

This chain connects TRBV7-9 to TRBJ1-2; unclear D gene. With 1 base removed from V and 8 bases from J, the gap between germline ends came to 8 bases. The CDR3 runs 12 residues. The germline V gene has CDR1 SEHNR and CDR2 FQNEAQ (reference sequence). This chain's CDR3 is CASSLVPVGYTF. CDR3 DNA sequence: TGTGCCAGCAGCTTAGTTCCAGTCGGCTACACCTTC.

The rearrangement links TRBV5-1 to TRBJ2-3; 14 bases align to TRBD2. J gave up 4 bases and V 1 base, and 8 bases lay outside the gene matches. This CDR3 contains 18 residues. The germline gives CDR1 SGHRS, CDR2 YFSETQ. CDR3 region: CASSLSRTSGGPSDTQYF. CDR3 in DNA: TGCGCCAGCAGCTTGAGCCGGACTAGCGGGGGGCCCTCAGATACGCAGTATTTT.

The rearrangement uses TRBV10-3 and TRBJ2-1, with 12 bases fitting TRBD2. CDR3 size: 20 residues. Trimming cost V 4 bases and J 0 bases; bases outside gene matches: 13. Germline lookup yields CDR1 ENHRY and CDR2 SYGVKD. This CDR3 reads CAISVQLAGGRDSSYNEQFF. The DNA for the CDR3 is TGTGCCATCAGTGTCCAACTAGCGGGGGGTCGCGACTCCTCCTACAATGAGCAGTTCTTC.

The rearrangement links TRBV28 to TRBJ1-5; TRBD1 matches at 10 bases. In germline, CDR1 is MDHEN, CDR2 SYDVKM. The length of the CDR3 is 16 residues. V trimming: 6 bases; J trimming: 3 bases; junction bases outside the gene matches: 8. Here the CDR3 reads CASSVDRGVFNQPQHF. In DNA form, the CDR3 reads TGTGCCAGCAGCGTGGACAGGGGGGTTTTCAATCAGCCCCAGCATTTT. Filled out from reference TRBV28 and TRBJ1-5, the complete variable domain reads DVKVTQSSRYLVKRTGEKVFLECVQDMDHENMFWYRQDPGLGLRLIYFSYDVKMKEKGDIPEGYSVSREKKERFSLILESASTNQTSMYLCASSVDRGVFNQPQHFGDGTRLSIL.

The J gene is TRBJ1-4, the V gene TRBV2; no clear D gene. Per germline, CDR1 SNHLY and CDR2 FYNNEI. V lost 7 bases to trimming and J lost 1 base, with 10 bases between them. The CDR3 runs 14 residues. The CDR3 DNA is TGTGCCAGCAAAATATGGAGAACTAATGAAAAACTGTTTTTT. It encodes CASKIWRTNEKLFF.

This chain uses TRBV6-5 with TRBJ1-5, with D hard to call. CDR3 length equals 12 residues. The germline CDR1 and CDR2 sequences are MNHEY and SVGAGI. V lost 7 bases to trimming and J lost 4 bases, with 8 bases between them. This chain's CDR3 is CASNRGNQPQHF. CDR3 sequence (DNA): TGTGCCAGCAATAGAGGGAATCAGCCCCAGCATTTT.

V usage is TRBV7-9 and J usage is TRBJ2-7; 9 bases are a match to TRBD1. The V gene end was trimmed by 4 bases and the J gene end by 7 bases; junction bases not matched to a gene: 2. Per the germline V gene, CDR1 is SEHNR and CDR2 is FQNEAQ (reference sequence). The CDR3 runs 12 residues. Here the CDR3 DNA reads TGTGCCAGCAGCTCAGACAGGGGGGAGCAGTACTTC. This codes for CASSSDRGEQYF.

The chain links TRBV2 to TRBJ2-3; D remains unclear. Deletions cut 8 bases from V and 3 bases from J, with 12 bases between. Germline values: CDR1 SNHLY, CDR2 FYNNEI. This CDR3 is built from 13 residues. The DNA of the CDR3 is TGTGCCAGCGGCCCCAGTTTGACAGATACGCAGTATTTT. Its translation: CASGPSLTDTQYF.

The V and J genes are TRBV28 and TRBJ2-7, with D tentatively TRBD1 (6 bases). CDR1 MDHEN and CDR2 SYDVKM come from the germline V gene. V was shortened by 5 bases and J by 3 bases, with 14 bases between the two germline ends. The CDR3 runs to 14 residues. CDR3 amino acids: CASSATGPRYEQYF. In DNA, the CDR3 is TGTGCCAGCAGTGCGACAGGACCTCGCTACGAGCAGTACTTC. Together with reference TRBV28 and TRBJ2-7, the CDR3 gives the full variable domain: DVKVTQSSRYLVKRTGEKVFLECVQDMDHENMFWYRQDPGLGLRLIYFSYDVKMKEKGDIPEGYSVSREKKERFSLILESASTNQTSMYLCASSATGPRYEQYFGPGTRLTVT.

The chain employs TRBV9 and TRBJ2-2; 10 bases line up with TRBD1. CDR1 is SGDLS, CDR2 YYNGEE, per germline. V was clipped by 3 bases and J by 6 bases; unmatched bases: 8. The CDR3 totals 16 residues. CDR3 nucleotides: TGTGCCAGCAGCGCCCCGGGACAGGGGTGGTCCGGGGAGCTGTTTTTT. Its protein product is CASSAPGQGWSGELFF.

V gene TRBV30 combines with J gene TRBJ2-5, with 7 positions matching TRBD2. Germline lookup yields CDR1 GTSNPN and CDR2 SVGIG (reference sequence). J gave up 2 bases and V 3 bases, and 6 bases lay outside the gene matches. This CDR3 spans 14 amino acids. CDR3 sequence reads: CAWSPGRPQETQYF. Here the CDR3 DNA reads TGTGCCTGGAGCCCCGGGAGGCCTCAAGAGACCCAGTACTTC.

The chain is built from TRBV9 and TRBJ2-1, with 9 bases that match TRBD2. The CDR3 contains 15 residues. Germline V CDR1 and CDR2: SGDLS, YYNGEE. V trimming: 3 bases; J trimming: 3 bases; junction bases outside the gene matches: 4. This chain's CDR3 is CASSESTSGYNEQFF. The DNA for the CDR3 is TGTGCCAGCAGCGAGTCGACTAGCGGCTACAATGAGCAGTTCTTC.

The rearrangement uses TRBV19 and TRBJ1-2, with a tentative D call TRBD1 (5 bases). Germline CDR1 LNHDA, CDR2 SQIVND (reference sequence). The CDR3 has 13 residues. V was pared by 7 bases and J by 4 bases, with 13 bases between. In DNA form, the CDR3 reads TGTGCCAGTACTAGCGGGGGTCTCTATGGCTACACCTTC. It yields the protein CASTSGGLYGYTF.

The CDR3 reads CASSQELDNEQFF. DNA for the CDR3: TGTGCCAGCAGCCAAGAACTAGACAATGAGCAGTTCTTC. The chain combines TRBV4-2 with TRBJ2-1; possibly TRBD2 for D (5 bases). The CDR3 contains 13 residues. V gave up 0 bases and J gave up 5 bases, with 5 bases separating them. Germline CDR1 reads LGHNA; CDR2 reads YNFKEQ.

The genes are TRBV4-1 and TRBJ2-7; 13 positions agree with TRBD2. This CDR3 contains 16 residues. The V gene end was trimmed by 3 bases and the J gene end by 3 bases; junction bases not matched to a gene: 5. Germline V gives CDR1 MGHRA, CDR2 YSYEKL. The CDR3 bases are TGCGCCAGCAGCCAGGGGACTAGCGGGGCGTACTACGAGCAGTACTTC. The encoded protein is CASSQGTSGAYYEQYF.

V is TRBV7-8 and J is TRBJ2-7, with 7 bases identical to TRBD1. V trimming: 3 bases; J trimming: 1 base; junction bases outside the gene matches: 6. This CDR3 region has 15 residues. Germline CDR1 and CDR2: SGHVS and FQNEAQ. Written as DNA, the CDR3 is TGTGCCAGCAGCTTCGCCGGGACAGAATCCTACGAGCAGTACTTC. Its protein is CASSFAGTESYEQYF.

This chain uses TRBV2 with TRBJ1-2; no clear D gene. Germline CDR1 is SNHLY and CDR2 is FYNNEI. Trimming shortened V by 11 bases and J by 8 bases, and 18 bases separated the two germline ends. This CDR3 is 12 amino acids long. CDR3 bases: TGTGCCGGAACCAATACTAGGGAGGGCTACACCTTC. This codes for CAGTNTREGYTF.

The chain combines TRBV19 with TRBJ1-1; 8 bases line up with TRBD1. This CDR3 contains 13 residues. From germline, CDR1 is LNHDA and CDR2 SQIVND (reference sequence). Trimming took 3 bases from V and 7 from J; bases not matched to a gene: 4. Written as DNA, the CDR3 is TGTGCCAGTAGTATCGGGACAGGAGGTGAAGCTTTCTTT. Translation gives CASSIGTGGEAFF.

The rearrangement joins TRBV23-1 to TRBJ2-2; 10 bases line up with TRBD1. TRBV23-1 is given ORF status, its function remaining uncertain. Unmatched junction bases numbered 16, after V lost 7 bases and J lost 5 bases. This CDR3 spans 18 amino acids. CDR3 in DNA: TGCGCCAGCATTGGCGACAGGGGGCCACGGGGGACAACCGGGGAGCTGTTTTTT. Translating gives CASIGDRGPRGTTGELFF.